Shown below are 11 T cell receptor beta chains from a single sample sequenced in a study of blood T cell repertoires in COVID-19. This table comes from immunoSEQ multiplex PCR, and its TCRdb copy is limited to in-frame clones, with some not included. The repertoire holds approximately 390,000 clones, with more than 70% as singletons. Input material: peripheral blood. The origin of the receptors is a woman aged 60 to 75 with COVID-19, enrolled during active disease.

The V and J genes are TRBV28 and TRBJ2-5; 10 positions match TRBD2. V dropped 5 bases and J dropped 5; count of bases not matched to a gene: 5. The CDR3 is 14 amino acids. Germline-derived CDR1 and CDR2 are MDHEN and SYDVKM. The CDR3 coding sequence is TGTGCCAGCAGTCCAGCGGGGGGGTTGGAGACCCAGTACTTC. Protein product: CASSPAGGLETQYF.

This chain links TRBV7-2 with TRBJ1-5, with 7 nucleotides matching TRBD1. V trimming: 2 bases; J trimming: 2 bases; junction bases outside the gene matches: 9. The CDR3 is 17 amino acids. CDR1 and CDR2 from the germline V gene are SGHTA and FQGNSA. CDR3 nucleotides: TGTGCCAGCAGCTTATGGCCAGGGGGGTCGGGCAATCAGCCCCAGCATTTT. Translated, it gives CASSLWPGGSGNQPQHF. The full variable domain, completed using reference TRBV7-2 and TRBJ1-5, is GAGVSQSPSNKVTEKGKDVELRCDPISGHTALYWYRQSLGQGLEFLIYFQGNSAPDKSGLPSDRFSAERTGGSVSTLTIQRTQQEDSAVYLCASSLWPGGSGNQPQHFGDGTRLSIL.

J is TRBJ2-1 and V is TRBV20-1, with TRBD2 as a possible D gene (6 bases). The CDR3 totals 12 residues. The germline CDR1 and CDR2 sequences are DFQATT and SNEGSKA (reference sequence). V lost 3 bases, J lost 6 bases, and 9 bases lay in between. The CDR3 protein is CSASKGGNEQFF. CDR3 sequence (DNA): TGCAGTGCTAGTAAGGGAGGCAATGAGCAGTTCTTC.

CDR3 coding DNA: TGTGCCAGCTCACCTGGGACAGCCTGGAACACCATATATTTT. Translation: CASSPGTAWNTIYF. This sequence joins TRBV18 and TRBJ1-3; 7 bases fit TRBD1. Germline V gives CDR1 KGHSH, CDR2 LQKENI. V lost 3 bases and J lost 7; bases outside the gene matches: 6. The CDR3 totals 14 residues.

This chain links TRBV11-1 with TRBJ1-2; D remains unclear. The CDR3 is 13 residues long. The V end lost 3 bases, the J end lost 3 bases, and 8 bases lay between the germline ends. Germline V CDR1 and CDR2: SGHAT, FQDESV (reference sequence). The CDR3 is CASSFERDYGYTF. In DNA form, the CDR3 reads TGTGCCAGCAGCTTTGAGAGAGACTATGGCTACACCTTC.

The chain joins TRBV29-1 to TRBJ2-5; tentatively, D is TRBD2 (5 bases). The V end lost 0 bases, the J end lost 3 bases, and 11 bases lay between the germline ends. The CDR3 totals 14 residues. Germline assignment: CDR1 SQVTM and CDR2 ANQGSEA. The CDR3 region is CSVEDQEEEETQYF. The DNA of the CDR3 is TGCAGCGTTGAAGATCAGGAGGAGGAAGAGACCCAGTACTTC.

This clone was observed once. The chain carries TRBV11-1 and TRBJ1-2; TRBD1 matches 7 bases. The germline gives CDR1 SGHAT, CDR2 FQDESV (reference sequence). CDR3 length: 15 residues. The ends lost 3 bases at V and 7 bases at J; junction bases unmatched: 11. The CDR3 reads CASSFAGQARRGYTF. CDR3 nucleotide sequence: TGTGCCAGCAGCTTCGCCGGACAGGCCCGCCGTGGCTACACCTTC.

This clone was detected a few times. The chain links TRBV6-5 to TRBJ1-1; 12 bases map to TRBD1. The CDR3 loop spans 16 amino acids. V shed 3 bases and J 6 bases; nucleotides not matched to a gene: 8. Germline CDR1 and CDR2: MNHEY and SVGAGI. In DNA form, the CDR3 reads TGTGCCAGCAGTTATGGGACAGGGGGCGCCTTCCCTGAAGCTTTCTTT. This encodes CASSYGTGGAFPEAFF.

The chain recombines TRBV7-8 with TRBJ2-2; 11 bases agree with TRBD1. This CDR3 has 15 residues. J was trimmed by 4 bases and V by 5 bases; bases with no gene match: 3. Germline V gives CDR1 SGHVS, CDR2 FQNEAQ. In DNA form, the CDR3 reads TGTGCCAGCAGCCCAGGACAGGGGGCCACCGGGGAGCTGTTTTTT. Residues: CASSPGQGATGELFF.

The chain uses TRBV18 and TRBJ2-2, with TRBD1 as a possible D gene (7 bases). Germline-derived CDR1 and CDR2 are KGHSH and LQKENI. This CDR3 spans 17 amino acids. Deletions cut 4 bases from V and 4 bases from J, with 19 bases between. The CDR3 here is CASSRRGALVGTGELFF. CDR3 bases: TGTGCCAGCTCACGCAGGGGGGCCCTTGTCGGCACCGGGGAGCTGTTTTTT.

This chain connects TRBV6-1 to TRBJ1-3; D might be TRBD1 (5 bases). There are 12 residues in the CDR3. Trimming left V 2 bases short and J 8 bases short, with 7 bases between. The germline V gene has CDR1 MNHNS and CDR2 SASEGT. For the CDR3, the DNA is TGTGCCAGCAGTGAATGGGGGGACACCATATATTTT. Protein product: CASSEWGDTIYF.